This T cell receptor (beta chain) stems from a study of T cells expressing NK-cell markers. Study information: The study drew TCR beta repertoires from sorted CD3+CD56+NKG2C+, CD3+CD56+NKG2C- and CD3+CD56-NKG2C+ T cells. Of eight sequenced donors, seven were HCMV-seropositive and one HCMV-seronegative. Study results and caveats: Four donors' CD3+CD56-NKG2C+ cells were dominated by the same clonotypes. HCMV specificity of expanded NKG2C+ T cell clones remained unclear.

As to this clonotype: Its target is unknown.

After re-calling the 5' RACE reads, TCRdb lists one entry per CDR3 protein, DNA absent. This specimen shows some 390,000 distinct CDR3 sequences; the ten leading clones hold roughly 10%. Germline V gene lookup returns CDR1 MNHEY and CDR2 SMNVEV (reference sequence). The CDR3 has 16 amino acids. The sample taken for sequencing was blood T cells: a sorted CD56 or NKG2C T cell subset, CD4+ or CD8+ T cells, or bulk PBMC T cells (not recorded which). The origin of this receptor is a woman in her 50s in good health. The chain is built from TRBV27 and TRBJ2-1; with no DNA, the TCRdb D assignment of TRBD1 cannot be verified. This chain's CDR3 is CASSPSPGGLYNEQFF.